The clone carrying this T cell receptor (beta chain) was seen a few times. The entry originates in a study of radiotherapy plus CTLA-4 blockade in lung cancer. Clones were read by immunoSEQ multiplex PCR, and TCRdb kept only the in-frame ones, dropping some. Of more than 75,000 clones detected, roughly four fifths appear once; the ten largest clones hold 20% to 30%. This CDR3 has 15 amino acids. Germline loops: CDR1 MNHEY, CDR2 SMNVEV (reference sequence). With V trimmed by 3 bases and J by 6 bases, 6 bases remained unmatched. This clonotype was obtained from a human donor with non-small cell lung cancer that progressed on radiotherapy plus ipilimumab. This chain connects TRBV27 to TRBJ2-3, with 10 bases matching TRBD2. Material: peripheral blood, obtained from a patient treated with radiotherapy plus ipilimumab. The CDR3 DNA reads TGTGCCAGCAGTTTCCTGACTAGCGGGTATGATACGCAGTATTTT. It is translated as CASSFLTSGYDTQYF.